Below, 15 T cell receptor beta chains from the same sample are listed, as sequenced in a study of T cells in Graves' hyperthyroidism and ophthalmopathy. Amplified TCR beta CDR3 regions derived from RNA transcripts. First-round RT-PCR with HTBI primers amplified the TCR CDR3 region. Via MiXCR, TCRdb re-called the multiplex PCR reads, giving one row per CDR3 protein. The sample has 380,000 or so distinct CDR3 sequences; about 18% are singletons. Sequenced sample: blood. Source of these receptors: a woman under 30 with Graves' hyperthyroidism.

This clonotype was counted only a few times. This sequence joins TRBV27 and TRBJ1-5; D may be TRBD1 (6 bases). Trimming shortened V by 6 bases and J by 2 bases, and 14 bases separated the two germline ends. This CDR3 comprises 15 residues. Per the germline V gene, CDR1 is MNHEY and CDR2 is SMNVEV (reference sequence). CDR3 in DNA: TGTGCCAGCAGAGAGGGGGGGGCGGGCAATCAGCCCCAGCATTTT. Amino acids: CASREGGAGNQPQHF.

This clonotype appeared once. The chain carries TRBV3-1 and TRBJ2-7; 9 nucleotides agree with TRBD2. With V trimmed by 4 bases and J by 7 bases, 14 bases remained unmatched. Germline V gene lookup returns CDR1 LGHDT and CDR2 YNNKEL (reference sequence). This CDR3 region has 16 residues. DNA of the CDR3: TGTGCCAGCAGCCCCTTCTGGCGGGGGGGCCTCTGGGAGCAGTACTTC. Its protein is CASSPFWRGGLWEQYF.

This clonotype occurred many times. This chain joins TRBV6-1 and TRBJ1-1, with a weak D call TRBD1 (6 bases). The CDR3 runs 13 residues. CDR1 MNHNS and CDR2 SASEGT come from the germline V gene. V was clipped by 7 bases and J by 3 bases, with 12 bases between them. CDR3 loop: CASTLGGHTEAFF. The DNA of the CDR3 is TGTGCCAGCACCTTGGGGGGGCACACTGAAGCTTTCTTT.

In DNA, the CDR3 is TGTGCCAGCAGCCGACAGGGCGCCGAGCAGTACTTC. It yields the protein CASSRQGAEQYF. The rearrangement links TRBV28 to TRBJ2-7; 7 positions agree with TRBD1. The CDR3 covers 12 residues. After removal of 6 bases from V and 6 bases from J, the junction contained 5 bases not matched to a gene. Germline loops: CDR1 MDHEN, CDR2 SYDVKM.

This clonotype has at least ten counts. V and J are TRBV12-3 or TRBV12-4 and TRBJ1-2, with 11 bases matching TRBD1. This CDR3 spans 15 amino acids. V gave up 6 bases and J gave up 6 bases; unmatched junction bases: 9. The CDR3 DNA sequence: TGTGCCAGCAGCGCCCCGGGACAGGGGGAACATGGCTACACCTTC. It encodes CASSAPGQGEHGYTF.

This clonotype was seen only a few times. The chain joins TRBV29-1 to TRBJ1-5; TRBD1 matches 8 bases. CDR1 is SQVTM and CDR2 is ANQGSEA in the germline V gene. The CDR3 sequence is 14 residues long. V gave up 7 bases and J gave up 9 bases; unmatched junction bases: 14. As DNA, the CDR3 is TGCAGCGCCCGGACAGGGCAAACCGGGACGCCCCAGCATTTT. Encoded protein: CSARTGQTGTPQHF. Full variable domain (missing parts from reference TRBV29-1 and TRBJ1-5): SAVISQKPSRDICQRGTSLTIQCQVDSQVTMMFWYRQQPGQSLTLIATANQGSEATYESGFVIDKFPISRPNLTFSTLTVSNMSPEDSSIYLCSARTGQTGTPQHFGDGTRLSIL.

This clonotype was counted a few times. V usage is TRBV12-3 or TRBV12-4 and J usage is TRBJ1-2; D ambiguous. CDR3 length: 14 amino acids. V was cut by 2 bases and J by 0 bases, with 7 bases left in between. The CDR3 region has the DNA TGTGCCAGCAGTTTACAGTTAGCTAACTATGGCTACACCTTC. Its translation is CASSLQLANYGYTF.

This clonotype was observed many times. V gene TRBV20-1 combines with J gene TRBJ2-5; a weak D match, TRBD1 (6 bases). There are 15 residues in the CDR3. The V end was cut by 0 bases, the J end by 1 base, with 12 bases between. Looked up from germline, CDR1 is DFQATT and CDR2 is SNEGSKA (reference sequence). CDR3 protein: CSARDFTDSQETQYF. DNA of the CDR3: TGCAGTGCTAGAGATTTTACGGACAGCCAAGAGACCCAGTACTTC.

This clonotype was detected many times. J is TRBJ1-1 and V is TRBV28; 7 bases align to TRBD1. The CDR3 has 15 residues. Looked up from germline, CDR1 is MDHEN and CDR2 is SYDVKM. J lost 1 base, V lost 4 bases, and 6 bases had no gene match. The CDR3 coding sequence is TGTGCCAGCAGTTCGACTCGACAGGGGAACACTGAAGCTTTCTTT. It codes for CASSSTRQGNTEAFF.

CDR3: CASSFSGGQADTQYF. The CDR3 DNA reads as TGCGCCAGCAGCTTTAGCGGGGGGCAGGCAGATACGCAGTATTTT. This chain uses TRBV5-1 with TRBJ2-3, with 10 bases matching TRBD2. J lost 4 bases, V lost 2 bases, and 4 bases had no gene match. CDR3 length equals 15 residues. CDR1 is SGHRS, CDR2 YFSETQ, per germline.

This clonotype was seen more than once but under ten times. This chain connects TRBV5-1 to TRBJ2-2; D is ambiguous. This CDR3 spans 13 amino acids. The germline gives CDR1 SGHRS, CDR2 YFSETQ. Trimming took 3 bases from V and 3 from J, leaving 6 bases between them. CDR3 sequence: CASSSVYTGELFF. The CDR3 region has the DNA TGCGCCAGCAGCTCAGTCTACACCGGGGAGCTGTTTTTT.

The sample holds many counts of this clonotype. This chain links TRBV12-3 or TRBV12-4 with TRBJ2-7; a weak D match, TRBD1 (7 bases). The CDR3 sequence is 14 residues long. Trimming stripped 3 bases from V and 6 bases from J, with 15 bases between. The CDR3 sequence: CASSLVQGGSEQYF. Written as DNA, the CDR3 is TGTGCCAGCAGTTTGGTCCAGGGGGGCAGCGAGCAGTACTTC.

This clonotype was recorded many times. This may be a read error, as it is one base from a much larger clone. This chain connects TRBV15 to TRBJ2-5, with 8 bases matching TRBD2. CDR1 LNHNV and CDR2 YYDKDF come from the germline V gene (reference sequence). This CDR3 contains 14 residues. Losses at the gene ends were 0 bases for V and 4 bases for J; bases not matched to a gene: 1. CDR3 sequence: CATSRDRGGETQYF. The CDR3 coding sequence is TGTGCCACCAGCAGAGATCGGGGGGGAGAGACCCAGTACTTC. Drawing the rest from reference TRBV15 and TRBJ2-5, the complete variable domain is DAMVIQNPRYQVTQFGKPVTLSCSQTLNHNVMYWYQQKSSQAPKLLFHYYDKDFNNEADTPDNFQSRRPNTSFCFLDIRSPGLGDTAMYLCATSRDRGGETQYFGPGTRLLVL.

At least ten counts were recorded for this clonotype. This chain connects TRBV6-1 to TRBJ1-1; 10 bases map to TRBD1. V lost 0 bases to trimming and J lost 0 bases; unmatched junction nucleotides: 4. This CDR3 comprises 17 residues. Germline V lookup: CDR1 MNHNS, CDR2 SASEGT. The DNA for the CDR3 is TGTGCCAGCAGTGAAGCGGGACAGGGGCGGATGAACACTGAAGCTTTCTTT. It yields the protein CASSEAGQGRMNTEAFF.

At least ten counts were recorded for this clonotype. This sequence joins TRBV20-1 and TRBJ1-5; possible D gene TRBD1, 5 bases. CDR1 and CDR2 from the germline V gene are DFQATT and SNEGSKA (reference sequence). V gave up 1 base and J gave up 11 bases, with 9 bases separating them. This CDR3 is 11 amino acids long. CDR3 DNA sequence: TGCAGTGCTAGAGTCCGGGGGGCCCAGCATTTT. It codes for CSARVRGAQHF.